The rows below give T cell receptor beta chains drawn from one sample of a study of blood T cell repertoires in COVID-19. Profiled with immunoSEQ multiplex PCR; TCRdb holds only in-frame clones, not every one. This sample carries around 57,000 clones, 88% of them seen once, and the ten largest clones take about 3%. Sample: peripheral blood. These receptors originate from a human donor in a cohort sampled during active COVID-19. The CDR3 runs from the conserved cysteine through the conserved F or W. Fields, in order: V gene, J gene, CDR3 protein.

TRBV5-1,TRBJ1-6,CASSAGTFFSSYNSPLHF
TRBV10-2,TRBJ2-7,CASSDVRGGPAYYEQYF
TRBV5-6,TRBJ2-3,CASSLTDRAADTQYF
TRBV27,TRBJ2-7,CASSPSSGQETYEQYF
TRBV7-3,TRBJ2-1,CASSLTAAGVPREQFF
TRBV20-1,TRBJ2-1,CSAAASSEQFF
TRBV7-9,TRBJ1-1,CASSSSGNLMNTEAFF
TRBV5-1,TRBJ1-5,CASSLAGDQPQHF
TRBV5-1,TRBJ2-1,CASSLEQGMFDEQFF
TRBV18,TRBJ2-2,CASSIITTGNTGELFF
TRBV2,TRBJ2-5,CASRQQGALLETQYF
TRBV6-2/TRBV6-3,TRBJ2-3,CASSWRGYDPDTQYF
TRBV19,TRBJ2-3,CASSISRGFTDTQYF
TRBV6-5,TRBJ2-3,CASSYESPTNTQYF
TRBV6-2/TRBV6-3,TRBJ2-7,CASSGRGGTPYEQYF
TRBV4-1,TRBJ1-5,CASSQGQGFNQPQHF
TRBV6-6,TRBJ1-5,CASLDSSGTKNQPQHF
TRBV5-1,TRBJ2-5,CASSSSGGQETQYF
TRBV11-2,TRBJ1-3,CASNEGGVHSGNTIYF
TRBV3-1/TRBV3-2,TRBJ2-3,CASSQERGGGGDTQYF
TRBV18,TRBJ1-1,CASSPRGQNTEAFF
TRBV7-9,TRBJ1-2,CASSRTGNDGYTF
TRBV6-5,TRBJ2-3,CASARADTQYF
TRBV10-3,TRBJ2-1,CAIQTSGRPGDEQFF
TRBV28,TRBJ2-3,CASRPDKPRGDTQYF
TRBV2,TRBJ1-2,CASRRDRESYGYTF
TRBV10-3,TRBJ1-4,CAISEKADTNEKLFF
TRBV19,TRBJ1-1,CASILGQGRNTEAFF
TRBV7-7,TRBJ2-3,CASSLGSGSTDTQYF
TRBV5-4,TRBJ2-7,CASRVAGGIYEQYF
TRBV3-1/TRBV3-2,TRBJ2-7,CASSQGQLAGEQYF
TRBV5-6,TRBJ2-1,CASSVRLSSYNEQFF
TRBV7-9,TRBJ1-1,CASSPGQPVGAEAFF
TRBV4-1,TRBJ2-1,CASSQGNLAGDPSEQFF
TRBV7-9,TRBJ2-1,CASSSGLAGHNEQFF
TRBV2,TRBJ1-4,CASSLRGQGTHSNREKLFF
TRBV5-4,TRBJ2-5,CASSLADQETQYF
TRBV6-5,TRBJ2-2,CASSYSGTSNTGELFF
TRBV7-2,TRBJ1-2,CASSSDRDYGYTF
TRBV27,TRBJ1-2,CASSRTGGGSYTF
TRBV19,TRBJ2-3,CASSETGTVYTQYF
TRBV9,TRBJ1-3,CASSDSSGNTIYF
TRBV18,TRBJ2-5,CASSLLAGSQETQYF
TRBV10-3,TRBJ2-5,CAIKPGLDLETQYF
TRBV9,TRBJ2-5,CASSARQGLSETQYF
TRBV5-6,TRBJ2-7,CASSLPGQAEQYF